The 5 T cell receptor beta chains below were found in one sample sequenced in a study of T cells in tuberculosis. Cells were sorted from thawed PBMC rested overnight and stained with GMM-loaded CD1B tetramer, viability dye and anti-CD3. The lipid loaded on the CD1B tetramers was C32 glucose monomycolate from Rhodococcus equi. Sequencing used immunoSEQ multiplex PCR; TCRdb keeps in-frame clones, though not all of them. Here the sample spans 70,000 to 95,000 clones, about nine tenths being singletons. The sequenced sample consisted of CD1b-GMM tetramer-negative cells sorted from PBMCs. The receptors derive from an adult woman with latent tuberculosis.

CDR3 amino acids: CASSLGGVNEQFF. CDR3 DNA: TGTGCCAGCAGCTTAGGAGGTGTAAATGAGCAGTTCTTC. This sequence joins TRBV7-9 and TRBJ2-1; unclear D gene. The V gene's germline CDR1 is SEHNR and CDR2 FQNEAQ (reference sequence). There are 13 residues in the CDR3. The ends were cut back, 1 base at V and 7 bases at J, with 8 bases in the middle.

V usage is TRBV27 and J usage is TRBJ1-5, with D uncertain. V was clipped by 5 bases and J by 3 bases, with 11 bases between them. Germline CDR1 reads MNHEY; CDR2 reads SMNVEV (reference sequence). CDR3 length equals 14 residues. The CDR3 bases are TGTGCCAGCAGTCAACCGGGTCTCAATCAGCCCCAGCATTTT. It yields the protein CASSQPGLNQPQHF.

This chain joins TRBV2 and TRBJ2-2, with 10 bases that match TRBD1. With V trimmed by 6 bases and J by 4 bases, 5 bases remained unmatched. This CDR3 has 15 residues. The germline V gene has CDR1 SNHLY and CDR2 FYNNEI. The CDR3 loop is CASSAGTGVTGELFF. The CDR3 region has the DNA TGTGCCAGCAGCGCCGGGACAGGGGTCACCGGGGAGCTGTTTTTT.

This rearrangement joins TRBV5-6 to TRBJ2-7; TRBD1 agrees at 11 bases. Losses at the gene ends were 2 bases for V and 3 bases for J; bases not matched to a gene: 7. This CDR3 spans 16 amino acids. Germline CDR1 is SGHDT and CDR2 is YYEEEE. The CDR3 here is CASSLPGQGVFYEQYF. The CDR3 DNA reads as TGTGCCAGCAGCTTACCGGGACAGGGGGTTTTCTACGAGCAGTACTTC.

The V gene is TRBV5-1, the J gene TRBJ1-1; the D is unclear. CDR3 length: 15 residues. Trimming shortened V by 1 base and J by 6 bases, and 16 bases separated the two germline ends. Germline V gives CDR1 SGHRS, CDR2 YFSETQ. CDR3 bases: TGCGCCAGCAGCTTGCAGGTGACCCCCCAAGCTGAAGCTTTCTTT. Amino acid sequence: CASSLQVTPQAEAFF.